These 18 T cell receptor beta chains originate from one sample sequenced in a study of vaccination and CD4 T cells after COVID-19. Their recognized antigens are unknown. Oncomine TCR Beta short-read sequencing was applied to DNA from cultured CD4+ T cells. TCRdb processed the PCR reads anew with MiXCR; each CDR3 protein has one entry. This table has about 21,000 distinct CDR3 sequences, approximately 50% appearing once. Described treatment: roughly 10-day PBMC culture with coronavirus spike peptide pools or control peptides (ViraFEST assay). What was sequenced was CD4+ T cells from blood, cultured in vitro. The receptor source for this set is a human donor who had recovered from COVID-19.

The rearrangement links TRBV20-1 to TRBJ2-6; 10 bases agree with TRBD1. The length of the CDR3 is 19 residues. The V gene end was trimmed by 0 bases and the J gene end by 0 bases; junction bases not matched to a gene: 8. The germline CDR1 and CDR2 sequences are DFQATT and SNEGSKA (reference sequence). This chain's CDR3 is CSARDLLRTGGSGANVLTF. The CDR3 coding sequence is TGCAGTGCTAGAGATCTCCTCAGGACAGGGGGCTCTGGGGCCAACGTCCTGACTTTC.

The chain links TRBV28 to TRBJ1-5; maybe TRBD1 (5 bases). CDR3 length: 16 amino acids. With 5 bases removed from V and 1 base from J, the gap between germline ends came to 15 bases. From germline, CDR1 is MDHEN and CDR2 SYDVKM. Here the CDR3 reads CASSATVRGSNQPQHF. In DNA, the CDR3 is TGTGCCAGCAGTGCGACAGTCCGGGGAAGCAATCAGCCCCAGCATTTT.

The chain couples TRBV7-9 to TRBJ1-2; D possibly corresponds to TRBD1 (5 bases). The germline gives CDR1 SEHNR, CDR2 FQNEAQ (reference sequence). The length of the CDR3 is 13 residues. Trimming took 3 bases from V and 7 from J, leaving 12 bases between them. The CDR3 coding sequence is TGTGCCAGCAGCTTCCGGGACGCTGGTGGCTACACCTTC. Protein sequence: CASSFRDAGGYTF.

The CDR3 spells CASSLGFSSYEQYF. The CDR3 coding sequence is TGTGCCAGCAGCTTAGGGTTTTCGTCCTACGAGCAGTACTTC. This chain links TRBV7-3 with TRBJ2-7; D is uncertain. The CDR3 is 14 amino acids. The V gene lost 2 bases and the J gene lost 1 base, with 9 bases spanning the gap. The germline V gene has CDR1 SGHTA and CDR2 FQGTGA.

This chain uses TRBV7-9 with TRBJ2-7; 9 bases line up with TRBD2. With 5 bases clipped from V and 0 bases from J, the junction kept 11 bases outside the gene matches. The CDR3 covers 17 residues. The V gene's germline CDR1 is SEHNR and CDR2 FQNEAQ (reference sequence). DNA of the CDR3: TGTGCCAGCAGCCAAGTCCTCCCTAGCGGGGTCTCCTACGAGCAGTACTTC. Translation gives CASSQVLPSGVSYEQYF.

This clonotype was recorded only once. The CDR3 is CASSPGTTYNEQFF. CDR3 DNA: TGTGCCAGCAGCCCCGGGACTACCTACAATGAGCAGTTCTTC. This rearrangement joins TRBV11-3 to TRBJ2-1, with 7 bases that match TRBD2. V lost 5 bases to trimming and J lost 2 bases; unmatched junction nucleotides: 3. In germline, CDR1 is SGHNT, CDR2 YENEEA. The CDR3 consists of 14 residues.

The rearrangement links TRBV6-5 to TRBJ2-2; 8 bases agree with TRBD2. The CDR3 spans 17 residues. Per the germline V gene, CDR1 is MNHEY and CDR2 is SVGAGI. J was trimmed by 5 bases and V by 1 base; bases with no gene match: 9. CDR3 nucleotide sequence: TGTGCCAGCAGTTACTTAGCGGGGAGGTTATGGACCGGGGAGCTGTTTTTT. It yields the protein CASSYLAGRLWTGELFF.

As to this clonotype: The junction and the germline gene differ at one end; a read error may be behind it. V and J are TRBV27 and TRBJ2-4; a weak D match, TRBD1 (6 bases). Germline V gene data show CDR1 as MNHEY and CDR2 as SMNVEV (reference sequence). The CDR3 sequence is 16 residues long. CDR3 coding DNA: TGCACCAGCAGTTTATGGACAGTACTAGCCAAAAACATTCAGTACTTC. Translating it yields CTSSLWTVLAKNIQYF.

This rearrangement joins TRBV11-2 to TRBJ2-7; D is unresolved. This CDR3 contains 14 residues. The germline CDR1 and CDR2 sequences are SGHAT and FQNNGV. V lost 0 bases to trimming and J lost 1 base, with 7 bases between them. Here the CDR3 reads CASSLEVASYEQYF. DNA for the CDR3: TGTGCCAGCAGCTTAGAGGTCGCTTCCTACGAGCAGTACTTC.

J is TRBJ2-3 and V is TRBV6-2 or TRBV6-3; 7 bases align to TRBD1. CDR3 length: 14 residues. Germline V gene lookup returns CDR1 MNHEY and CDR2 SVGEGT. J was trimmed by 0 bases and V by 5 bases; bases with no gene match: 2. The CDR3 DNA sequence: TGTGCCAGCAGTCGGGACAGAAGCACAGATACGCAGTATTTT. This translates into CASSRDRSTDTQYF.

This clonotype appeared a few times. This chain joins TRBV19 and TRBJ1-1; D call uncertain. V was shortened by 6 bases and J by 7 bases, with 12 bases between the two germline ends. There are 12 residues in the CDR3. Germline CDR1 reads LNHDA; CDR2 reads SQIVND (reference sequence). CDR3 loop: CASRSWGFEAFF. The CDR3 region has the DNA TGTGCCAGTAGGTCGTGGGGATTTGAAGCTTTCTTT.

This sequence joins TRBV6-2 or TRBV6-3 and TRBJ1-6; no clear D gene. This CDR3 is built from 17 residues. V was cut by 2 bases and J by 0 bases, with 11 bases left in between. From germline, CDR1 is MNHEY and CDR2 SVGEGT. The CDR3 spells CASSYEVMSSYNSPLHF. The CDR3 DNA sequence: TGTGCCAGCAGTTACGAGGTGATGAGCTCCTATAATTCACCCCTCCACTTT.

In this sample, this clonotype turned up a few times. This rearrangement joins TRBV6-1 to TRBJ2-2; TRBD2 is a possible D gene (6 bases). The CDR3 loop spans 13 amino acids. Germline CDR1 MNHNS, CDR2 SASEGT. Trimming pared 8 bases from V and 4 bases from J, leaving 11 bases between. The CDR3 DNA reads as TGTGCCAGCGGAGGGCCGAGCACCGGGGAGCTGTTTTTT. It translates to CASGGPSTGELFF.

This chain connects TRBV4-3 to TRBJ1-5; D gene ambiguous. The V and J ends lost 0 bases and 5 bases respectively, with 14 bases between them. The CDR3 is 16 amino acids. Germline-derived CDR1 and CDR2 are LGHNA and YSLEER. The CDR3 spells CASSQDRYWGDQPQHF. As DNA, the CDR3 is TGCGCCAGCAGCCAAGACCGATATTGGGGAGATCAGCCCCAGCATTTT.

CDR3 sequence reads: CASSPGQGAEAFF. The CDR3, as DNA: TGTGCCAGCTCTCCCGGACAGGGGGCTGAAGCTTTCTTT. V is TRBV18 and J is TRBJ1-1, with 10 nucleotides matching TRBD1. The CDR3 spans 13 residues. Germline V gene lookup returns CDR1 KGHSH and CDR2 LQKENI. Losses at the gene ends were 6 bases for V and 6 bases for J; bases not matched to a gene: 4.

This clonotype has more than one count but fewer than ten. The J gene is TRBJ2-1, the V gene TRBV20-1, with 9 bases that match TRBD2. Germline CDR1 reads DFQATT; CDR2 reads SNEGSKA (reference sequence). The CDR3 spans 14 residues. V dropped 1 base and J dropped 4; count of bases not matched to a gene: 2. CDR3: CSARGAGGYNEQFF. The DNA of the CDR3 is TGCAGTGCTAGAGGAGCGGGGGGTTACAATGAGCAGTTCTTC.

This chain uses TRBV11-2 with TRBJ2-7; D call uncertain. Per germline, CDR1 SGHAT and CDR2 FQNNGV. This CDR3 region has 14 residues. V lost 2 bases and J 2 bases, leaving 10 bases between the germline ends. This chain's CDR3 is CASSLIGRPYEQYF. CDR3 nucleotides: TGTGCCAGCAGCTTAATAGGTCGCCCCTACGAGCAGTACTTC.

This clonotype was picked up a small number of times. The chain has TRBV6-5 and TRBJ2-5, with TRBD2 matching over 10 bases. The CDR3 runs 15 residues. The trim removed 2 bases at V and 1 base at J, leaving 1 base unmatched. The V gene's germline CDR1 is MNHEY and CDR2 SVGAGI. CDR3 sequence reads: CASSYGLAVQETQYF. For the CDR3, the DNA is TGTGCCAGCAGTTACGGACTAGCGGTCCAAGAGACCCAGTACTTC.